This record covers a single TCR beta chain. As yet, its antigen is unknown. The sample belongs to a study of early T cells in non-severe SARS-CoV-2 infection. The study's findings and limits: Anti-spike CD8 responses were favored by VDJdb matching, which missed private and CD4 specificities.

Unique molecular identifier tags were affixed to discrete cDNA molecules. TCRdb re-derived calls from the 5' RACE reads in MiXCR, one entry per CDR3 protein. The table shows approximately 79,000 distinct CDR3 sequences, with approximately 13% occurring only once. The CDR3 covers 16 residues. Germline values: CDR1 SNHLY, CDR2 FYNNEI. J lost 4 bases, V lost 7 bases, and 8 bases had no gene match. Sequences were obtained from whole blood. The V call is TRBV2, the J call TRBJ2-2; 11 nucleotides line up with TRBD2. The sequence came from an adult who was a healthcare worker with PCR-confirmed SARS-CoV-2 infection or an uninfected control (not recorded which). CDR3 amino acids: CASTQLAGVLTGELFF. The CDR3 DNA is TGTGCCAGCACCCAACTAGCGGGAGTCCTCACCGGGGAGCTGTTTTTT.